These 26 T cell receptor beta chains came from one sample sequenced in a study of prognosis after radiotherapy for stage I lung cancer. The authors amplified TCR beta CDR3 from genomic DNA using two-round multiplex PCR. The use of primers specific to each TRBV and TRBJ gene characterized first-round PCR. TCRdb used MiXCR to reprocess the multiplex PCR reads, holding one entry per CDR3 protein. The sample has about 26,000 distinct CDR3 sequences; 30% are singletons. This specimen consisted of PBMCs, obtained before or after stereotactic body radiation therapy (not recorded which). These TCRs come from a donor over 45 with non-small cell lung cancer.

As concerns this clonotype: One end of the junction varies from germline; a read error may be responsible. The gene calls are TRBV5-8 and TRBJ1-2, with 7 bases aligning to TRBD1. This CDR3 spans 13 amino acids. Germline V gene sequence: CDR1 SGHTS, CDR2 YDEGEE. DNA of the CDR3: TGTGCCAGCAGCCCGTCGGGACTCCCCATGGGACAGTTC. It is translated as CASSPSGLPMGQF.

The chain couples TRBV5-1 to TRBJ2-5; TRBD2 matches at 13 bases. The germline CDR1 and CDR2 sequences are SGHRS and YFSETQ. Trimming at V came to 10 bases and at J to 10 bases, leaving 19 bases not matched to a gene. The CDR3 length is 16 residues. The CDR3 sequence is CAGISTSGGAGVNQYF. In DNA, the CDR3 is TGCGCCGGCATTTCTACTAGCGGGGGGGCCGGTGTGAACCAGTACTTC.

This clonotype came up many times. This chain joins TRBV11-2 and TRBJ1-5; tentatively, D is TRBD1 (5 bases). Trimming stripped 1 base from V and 1 base from J, with 11 bases between. The CDR3 length is 16 residues. CDR1 is SGHAT, CDR2 FQNNGV, per germline. The CDR3 DNA is TGTGCCAGCAGCTTAGTCTTAGGGACGAGCAATCAGCCCCAGCATTTT. Translated: CASSLVLGTSNQPQHF.

The chain links TRBV6-1 to TRBJ1-6, with D tentatively TRBD1 (5 bases). There are 13 residues in the CDR3. Germline assignment: CDR1 MNHNS and CDR2 SASEGT. V was trimmed by 3 bases and J by 10 bases, leaving 10 bases between them. CDR3: CASSEGVRSPLHF. In DNA form, the CDR3 reads TGTGCCAGCAGTGAGGGGGTGCGGTCACCCCTCCACTTT.

As regards this clonotype: A far larger clone is just one base off, so this is likely a read error. V and J are TRBV6-2 or TRBV6-3 and TRBJ2-6, with D unresolved. Trimming took 4 bases from V and 0 from J, leaving 1 base between them. Germline-derived CDR1 and CDR2 are MNHEY and SVGEGT. This CDR3 is built from 13 residues. The DNA for the CDR3 is TGTGCCAGCAGTTTCTCTGGGGCCAACGTCCTGACTTTC. Its protein is CASSFSGANVLTF.

This clonotype showed up many times. This chain joins TRBV28 and TRBJ2-3; unclear D gene. Germline CDR1 MDHEN, CDR2 SYDVKM. This CDR3 comprises 12 residues. V lost 6 bases, J lost 5 bases, and 9 bases lay in between. The CDR3 sequence is CASRERLDTQYF. CDR3 bases: TGTGCCAGCAGAGAGAGGTTAGATACGCAGTATTTT. The full variable domain, its missing parts supplied by reference TRBV28 and TRBJ2-3, is DVKVTQSSRYLVKRTGEKVFLECVQDMDHENMFWYRQDPGLGLRLIYFSYDVKMKEKGDIPEGYSVSREKKERFSLILESASTNQTSMYLCASRERLDTQYFGPGTRLTVL.

In this sample, this clonotype turned up a few times. V and J are TRBV7-3 and TRBJ2-1; tentatively, D is TRBD1 or TRBD2 (5 bases each). The CDR3 has 13 amino acids. V lost 5 bases and J 6 bases, leaving 11 bases between the germline ends. Germline CDR1 and CDR2: SGHTA and FQGTGA. This CDR3 reads CASSLEGLNEQFF. The CDR3 DNA follows: TGTGCCAGCAGCCTTGAGGGGCTCAATGAGCAGTTCTTC.

The chain is built from TRBV18 and TRBJ2-5; 10 bases align to TRBD2. CDR1 is KGHSH, CDR2 LQKENI, per germline. After removal of 0 bases from V and 5 bases from J, the junction contained 15 bases not matched to a gene. The length of the CDR3 is 19 residues. The CDR3 bases are TGTGCCAGCTCACCACCGAAAGCGGGAGGGCCGTCGGTTAGGGAGACCCAGTACTTC. This gives the protein CASSPPKAGGPSVRETQYF.

This clonotype is classed as medium-sized. V gene TRBV5-1 combines with J gene TRBJ2-3; 10 positions agree with TRBD2. Germline lookup yields CDR1 SGHRS and CDR2 YFSETQ. V shed 3 bases and J 5 bases; nucleotides not matched to a gene: 3. The CDR3 sequence is 14 residues long. The CDR3 loop is CASSWGLAIDTQYF. CDR3 coding DNA: TGCGCCAGCAGCTGGGGACTAGCGATAGATACGCAGTATTTT.

This clonotype came up a few times. The chain combines TRBV29-1 with TRBJ2-7; the D is unclear. Looked up from germline, CDR1 is SQVTM and CDR2 is ANQGSEA. The CDR3 runs to 14 residues. V shed 7 bases and J shed 3 bases, with 19 bases lying between them. CDR3 DNA sequence: TGCAGCGATTGTCTTTCAGGTCCCCGCTACGAGCAGTACTTC. This encodes CSDCLSGPRYEQYF.

There are many counts of this clonotype. The chain couples TRBV28 to TRBJ1-5, with D possibly matching TRBD1 (5 bases). Germline values: CDR1 MDHEN, CDR2 SYDVKM. CDR3 length: 14 amino acids. V was trimmed by 3 bases and J by 4 bases, leaving 10 bases between them. The CDR3 DNA is TGTGCCAGCAGTTTTCCCGGGGGGAATCAGCCCCAGCATTTT. Translated: CASSFPGGNQPQHF.

This clonotype was recorded many times. This chain links TRBV7-2 with TRBJ2-3, with TRBD2 matching 11 bases. With V trimmed by 5 bases and J by 3 bases, 22 bases remained unmatched. Germline CDR1 and CDR2: SGHTA and FQGNSA. The CDR3 spans 21 residues. CDR3 DNA: TGTGCCAGCAGCCCTAGGGGTCCGGGACTAGCGGTACGAAGCCGGACAGATACGCAGTATTTT. Translation gives CASSPRGPGLAVRSRTDTQYF.

In regard to this clonotype: Relative to the germline gene, one junction end is altered; a read error may explain this. The chain has TRBV29-1 and TRBJ1-1; D perhaps matches TRBD1 (5 bases). The CDR3 extends over 13 amino acids. Germline V gives CDR1 SQVTM, CDR2 ANQGSEA. The CDR3 region has the DNA TGCATCGTTGAAGGTAGGAGGGGCACTGAAGCTTTCTTT. Protein: CIVEGRRGTEAFF.

V is TRBV6-5 and J is TRBJ1-2; 8 positions agree with TRBD1. CDR3 length: 14 residues. CDR1 is MNHEY, CDR2 SVGAGI, per germline. The junction had 9 bases not matched to a gene; V was cut back by 4 bases and J by 8 bases. This CDR3 is CASSSQGEWYGYTF. The CDR3 nucleotides are TGTGCCAGCAGTTCACAGGGGGAATGGTACGGCTACACCTTC.

At least ten counts were recorded for this clonotype. The gene calls are TRBV28 and TRBJ1-5, with no clear D. V lost 6 bases, J lost 2 bases, and 14 bases lay in between. CDR1 and CDR2 (germline): MDHEN, SYDVKM. There are 15 residues in the CDR3. The CDR3 loop reads CASSSHSAGNQPQHF. CDR3 DNA sequence: TGTGCCAGCAGCAGCCACAGTGCGGGCAATCAGCCCCAGCATTTT.

Sample share makes this clonotype medium-sized (0.01 to 0.1%). The chain carries TRBV11-2 and TRBJ1-1, with unresolved D. Germline V CDR1 and CDR2: SGHAT, FQNNGV. This CDR3 spans 19 amino acids. V lost 5 bases, J lost 4 bases, and 29 bases lay in between. The CDR3 reads CASSDSGGVTLEAGTEAFF. In DNA, the CDR3 is TGTGCCAGCAGCGATAGCGGCGGGGTGACCCTTGAAGCGGGCACTGAAGCTTTCTTT.

This rearrangement joins TRBV20-1 to TRBJ1-4; 8 positions match TRBD1. The CDR3 runs to 14 residues. From germline, CDR1 is DFQATT and CDR2 SNEGSKA (reference sequence). J gave up 8 bases and V 3 bases, and 8 bases lay outside the gene matches. CDR3 sequence reads: CSARDGQGIEKLFF. The CDR3 nucleotides are TGCAGTGCTAGGGACGGACAGGGAATAGAAAAACTGTTTTTT.

Many counts were recorded for this clonotype. The chain recombines TRBV6-1 with TRBJ2-7; 12 bases agree with TRBD2. The junction had 5 bases not matched to a gene; V was cut back by 3 bases and J by 5 bases. This CDR3 is 15 amino acids long. The germline CDR1 and CDR2 sequences are MNHNS and SASEGT. The CDR3 region has the DNA TGTGCCAGCAGTGACGGGACTAGCGGGTATAACGAGCAGTACTTC. Translated, it gives CASSDGTSGYNEQYF.

This clonotype was picked up many times. The chain is built from TRBV10-3 and TRBJ2-7; the match to TRBD2 covers 9 bases. This CDR3 spans 13 amino acids. Germline V gives CDR1 ENHRY, CDR2 SYGVKD. Losses at the gene ends were 6 bases for V and 6 bases for J; bases not matched to a gene: 6. This chain's CDR3 is CAISFNSGSEQYF. The CDR3, as DNA: TGTGCCATCAGCTTTAATAGCGGGAGCGAGCAGTACTTC.

Of note for this clonotype: A single base separates this from a much larger clone, so it may be a read error. V and J are TRBV6-1 and TRBJ2-5; 7 bases match TRBD1. The trim removed 7 bases at V and 3 bases at J, leaving 14 bases unmatched. This CDR3 has 16 residues. Germline V gene data show CDR1 as MNHNS and CDR2 as SASEGT. The CDR3 loop is CASISRLGQKKETQYF. In nucleotides, the CDR3 is TGTGCCAGCATTTCCCGGTTGGGACAGAAAAAAGAGACCCAGTACTTC.

This clonotype has a count of ten or more. The gene calls are TRBV7-2 and TRBJ1-3; D possibly corresponds to TRBD1 (5 bases). The V gene's germline CDR1 is SGHTA and CDR2 FQGNSA. This CDR3 comprises 16 residues. V was pared by 6 bases and J by 2 bases, with 17 bases between. CDR3 loop: CASRYGPGNAGNTIYF. The CDR3 DNA reads as TGTGCCAGCAGATACGGCCCAGGGAACGCTGGAAACACCATATATTTT.

This chain connects TRBV6-5 to TRBJ2-1; D is undetermined. In germline, CDR1 is MNHEY, CDR2 SVGAGI. Trimming cost V 4 bases and J 6 bases, with 16 bases left between them. There are 15 residues in the CDR3. CDR3 region: CASSSRLCGANEQFF. In nucleotides, the CDR3 is TGTGCCAGCAGTTCACGTCTGTGTGGAGCCAATGAGCAGTTCTTC.

At least ten counts were recorded for this clonotype. This chain uses TRBV20-1 with TRBJ2-7; 10 positions match TRBD2. This CDR3 comprises 15 residues. The germline V gene has CDR1 DFQATT and CDR2 SNEGSKA (reference sequence). With V trimmed by 5 bases and J by 0 bases, 7 bases remained unmatched. The CDR3 DNA sequence: TGCAGTGCTGGGGTAGCGGGAGGTTACTCCTACGAGCAGTACTTC. Translation gives CSAGVAGGYSYEQYF.

In the case of this clonotype: Compared with germline, one end of the junction differs, possibly owing to a read error. The J gene is TRBJ2-7, the V gene TRBV5-1; D may be TRBD2 (5 bases). Germline V CDR1 and CDR2: SGHRS, YFSETQ. This CDR3 spans 13 amino acids. CDR3 amino acids: CASSFGTDYEQYF. For the CDR3, the DNA is TGCGCCAGCAGCTTTGGAACCGACTACGAGCAGTATTTC. Supplemented by reference TRBV5-1 and TRBJ2-7, the full variable domain reads KAGVTQTPRYLIKTRGQQVTLSCSPISGHRSVSWYQQTPGQGLQFLFEYFSETQRNKGNFPGRFSGRQFSNSRSEMNVSTLELGDSALYLCASSFGTDYEQYFGPGTRLTVT.

V is TRBV6-1 and J is TRBJ2-5; TRBD2 might be the D (6 bases). Trimming shortened V by 6 bases and J by 0 bases, and 14 bases separated the two germline ends. Germline values: CDR1 MNHNS, CDR2 SASEGT. The CDR3 extends over 15 amino acids. CDR3 protein: CASRGRGFYQETQYF. For the CDR3, the DNA is TGTGCCAGCAGGGGACGGGGGTTTTACCAAGAGACCCAGTACTTC.

The chain recombines TRBV20-1 with TRBJ2-7; 12 nucleotides agree with TRBD2. Germline trimming cut 2 bases from V and 0 bases from J; bases unmatched to any gene: 8. CDR3 length equals 17 residues. Per the germline V gene, CDR1 is DFQATT and CDR2 is SNEGSKA (reference sequence). The CDR3: CSARSMGLAGDSYEQYF. CDR3 sequence (DNA): TGCAGTGCTAGAAGTATGGGACTAGCGGGCGACTCCTACGAGCAGTACTTC.